These T cell receptor beta chains were read from a single sample in a study of T cells in Graves' hyperthyroidism and ophthalmopathy. TCRdb called the multiplex PCR reads again in MiXCR, with one record for every CDR3 protein. In the table there are 300,000 or so distinct CDR3 sequences, roughly 23% of which are singletons. Sequencing was performed on blood. The receptor set was obtained from a woman between 45 and 60 years old with Graves' hyperthyroidism. CDR3s include the opening cysteine and the closing phenylalanine or tryptophan. D genes are given only for firm matches. Some rows mark clone size as missing; the rest say once, few, many or name a class of expanded clone.

j_call clone_size v_call d_call cdr3_length cdr3_aa cdr3_nt
TRBJ2-1 many TRBV7-9 TRBD2 14 CASSPKRGFNEQFF TGTGCCAGCAGCCCCAAGCGGGGCTTCAATGAGCAGTTCTTC
TRBJ2-3 . TRBV4-2 . 16 CASSLHASESTDTQYF TGTGCCAGCAGCCTGCACGCTAGCGAGAGCACAGATACGCAGTATTTT
TRBJ2-1 few TRBV25-1 . 12 CASSESSFEQFF TGTGCCAGCAGTGAATCGAGTTTTGAGCAGTTCTTC
TRBJ2-4 many TRBV7-8 . 14 CASSLARDPNIQYF TGTGCCAGCAGCTTGGCCAGGGATCCGAACATTCAGTACTTC
TRBJ2-5 many TRBV28 TRBD1 15 CASSLGTGGRETQYF TGTGCCAGCAGTCTGGGGACAGGGGGACGGGAGACCCAGTACTTC
TRBJ2-3 many TRBV11-2 . 15 CASSLVGHSTDTQYF TGTGCCAGCAGCTTAGTCGGACACAGCACAGATACGCAGTATTTT
TRBJ2-2 . TRBV7-3 TRBD2 16 CASSQGLARGTGELFF TGTGCCAGCAGCCAAGGACTAGCACGAGGGACCGGGGAGCTGTTTTTT
TRBJ1-1 many TRBV30 . 13 CAWTPGMNTEAFF TGTGCCTGGACCCCGGGGATGAACACTGAAGCTTTCTTT
TRBJ1-1 many TRBV7-9 TRBD1 14 CASSLVSGGAEAFF TGTGCCAGCAGCTTAGTCTCAGGGGGGGCTGAAGCTTTCTTT
TRBJ2-1 many TRBV11-2 . 14 CASSFTVVMGDLFF TGTGCCAGCAGCTTTACCGTGGTTATGGGTGACTTGTTCTTC
TRBJ2-2 . TRBV27 TRBD2 17 CASSSPSGGWRTGELFF TGTGCCAGCAGTTCCCCTAGCGGGGGGTGGAGGACCGGGGAGCTGTTTTTT
TRBJ1-1 many TRBV29-1 TRBD1 15 CSVGEGTEKNTEAFF TGCAGCGTGGGAGAAGGGACAGAGAAGAACACTGAAGCTTTCTTT
TRBJ2-7 few TRBV29-1 . 12 CSVSAVQYEQYF TGCAGCGTTTCGGCAGTTCAATACGAGCAGTACTTC
TRBJ2-1 many TRBV11-2 TRBD2 15 CASSLELAGAYEQFF TGTGCCAGCAGCTTAGAACTAGCGGGAGCCTATGAGCAGTTCTTC
TRBJ1-1 many TRBV27 . 14 CASSLGEMNTEAFF TGTGCCAGCAGTTTAGGGGAAATGAACACTGAAGCTTTCTTT
TRBJ2-7 many TRBV2 TRBD2 14 CASRVAGGPYEQYF TGTGCCAGCAGGGTAGCGGGAGGCCCCTACGAGCAGTACTTC
TRBJ2-1 many TRBV2 TRBD1 14 CASKGQGIYNEQFF TGTGCCAGCAAGGGACAGGGGATCTACAATGAGCAGTTCTTC
TRBJ1-6 once TRBV6-1 TRBD1 14 CASTAGGANSPLHF TGTGCCAGCACCGCAGGGGGGGCCAATTCACCCCTCCACTTT
TRBJ2-1 . TRBV9 TRBD2 16 CASSVEGTSVQNEQFF TGTGCCAGCAGCGTAGAAGGGACTAGCGTCCAGAATGAGCAGTTCTTC
TRBJ1-5 many TRBV27 TRBD1 16 CASSHGQGKPNQPQHF TGTGCCAGCAGTCATGGACAGGGTAAACCCAATCAGCCCCAGCATTTT
TRBJ2-4 . TRBV15 . 16 CATSRQQDGSKSIQYF TGTGCCACCAGCCGTCAGCAGGATGGGTCCAAAAGCATTCAGTACTTC
TRBJ1-1 many TRBV30 TRBD1 14 CAWILRGLNTEAFF TGTGCCTGGATTTTGAGGGGGCTCAACACTGAAGCTTTCTTT
TRBJ2-6 . TRBV6-5 . 15 CASSYRSVGANVLTF TGTGCCAGCAGTTACCGATCGGTTGGGGCCAACGTCCTGACTTTC
TRBJ1-1 many TRBV15 TRBD1 14 CATSRVGGTDEAFF TGTGCCACCAGCAGAGTTGGTGGGACAGATGAAGCTTTCTTT
TRBJ2-1 many TRBV6-6 TRBD2 17 CASSYSGLAGVYNEQFF TGTGCCAGCAGTTACTCCGGACTAGCGGGAGTATACAATGAGCAGTTCTTC
TRBJ2-5 many TRBV20-1 . 15 CSARDGRRAGETQYF TGCAGTGCTAGAGATGGGAGGAGGGCGGGTGAGACCCAGTACTTC
TRBJ2-7 . TRBV6-1 TRBD2 15 CASSERTSGTYEQYF TGTGCCAGCAGTGAAAGGACTAGCGGCACCTACGAGCAGTACTTC
TRBJ2-5 many TRBV10-3 . 15 CAISESGLGIETQYF TGTGCCATCAGTGAGTCGGGACTGGGGATAGAGACCCAGTACTTC
TRBJ2-5 . TRBV20-1 TRBD2 17 CSAHSLLAGGRQETQYF TGCAGTGCTCACTCCCTGCTAGCGGGGGGTCGGCAAGAAACCCAGTACTTC
TRBJ1-6 . TRBV20-1 . 16 CSARDIWDGNNSPLHF TGCAGTGCTAGAGATATCTGGGACGGCAATAATTCACCCCTCCACTTT
TRBJ2-7 . TRBV2 TRBD1 13 CASSRTGGGEQYF TGTGCCAGCAGTCGGACAGGGGGTGGTGAGCAGTACTTC
TRBJ2-7 many TRBV28 . 11 CASKGLREQYF TGTGCCAGCAAGGGACTGCGAGAGCAGTACTTC
TRBJ1-1 many TRBV10-1 TRBD1 15 CASSGTGGANTEAFF TGCGCCAGCAGTGGGACAGGGGGCGCGAACACTGAAGCTTTCTTT
TRBJ2-1 many TRBV5-6 . 13 CASSLLASNEQFF TGTGCCAGCAGCCTACTCGCTTCGAATGAGCAGTTCTTC
TRBJ1-5 . TRBV19 . 13 CASSIGRGQPQHF TGTGCCAGTAGTATAGGCAGGGGTCAGCCCCAGCATTTT
TRBJ2-7 . TRBV19 TRBD1 14 CASSIVTGPYEQYF TGTGCCAGTAGTATAGTGACAGGGCCCTACGAGCAGTACTTC
TRBJ2-1 . TRBV7-8 TRBD2 16 CASSRRSGIRHNEQFF TGTGCCAGCAGCCGAAGGAGCGGGATCCGCCACAATGAGCAGTTCTTC
TRBJ1-2 . TRBV12-3/TRBV12-4 TRBD1 14 CASSFNRGTDGYTF TGTGCCAGCAGCTTTAACAGGGGGACAGATGGCTACACCTTC
TRBJ1-3 . TRBV10-3 TRBD1 14 CATERQGARNTIYF TGTGCCACAGAACGACAGGGGGCAAGAAACACCATATATTTT
TRBJ2-7 many TRBV2 TRBD2 14 CASSGTSGSYEQYF TGTGCCAGCAGTGGGACTAGCGGGTCCTACGAGCAGTACTTC
TRBJ2-5 few TRBV6-1 TRBD1 15 CASSVNRGQGETQYF TGTGCCAGCAGTGTAAACAGGGGGCAGGGAGAGACCCAGTACTTC
TRBJ1-5 . TRBV19 . 15 CASSIGGQSNQPQHF TGTGCCAGTAGTATAGGCGGACAGAGCAATCAGCCCCAGCATTTT
TRBJ2-1 . TRBV2 TRBD2 16 CASSEGTSGRANEQFF TGTGCCAGCAGTGAAGGGACTAGCGGGAGGGCCAATGAGCAGTTCTTC
TRBJ2-7 many TRBV28 . 17 CASSLGLLGASTYEQYF TGTGCCAGCAGTTTAGGGCTTTTGGGGGCCAGCACCTACGAGCAGTACTTC
TRBJ1-6 few TRBV19 TRBD1 14 CASSAKTGNSPLHF TGTGCCAGTAGTGCGAAGACAGGGAATTCACCCCTCCACTTT
TRBJ2-2 many TRBV5-8 . 15 CASSLRTVNTGELFF TGTGCCAGCAGCTTGAGGACGGTTAACACCGGGGAGCTGTTTTTT
TRBJ2-7 many TRBV20-1 TRBD1 16 CSARGGAGTGSYEQYF TGCAGTGCTAGAGGAGGGGCCGGGACAGGCTCCTACGAGCAGTACTTC
TRBJ1-2 many TRBV2 TRBD1 12 CASRQGNYGYTF TGTGCCAGCAGACAGGGGAACTATGGCTACACCTTC
TRBJ2-3 . TRBV7-9 TRBD2 16 CASSPSFRTSGGTQYF TGTGCCAGCAGCCCTAGTTTCAGGACTAGCGGGGGAACGCAGTATTTT
TRBJ1-5 . TRBV4-2 . 15 CASSQETDGYQPQHF TGTGCCAGCAGCCAAGAGACCGACGGGTATCAGCCCCAGCATTTT
TRBJ1-1 many TRBV30 . 17 CAWSVPGRALGNTEAFF TGTGCCTGGAGTGTACCGGGTAGGGCATTGGGGAACACTGAAGCTTTCTTT
TRBJ2-5 . TRBV20-1 . 14 CSAREVVMKETQYF TGCAGTGCTAGAGAGGTAGTAATGAAAGAGACCCAGTACTTC
TRBJ1-1 many TRBV3-1 . 16 CASSHLGQLMNTEAFF TGTGCCAGCAGCCACCTGGGACAACTGATGAACACTGAAGCTTTCTTT
TRBJ1-1 . TRBV20-1 . 13 CSARQGAITEAFF TGCAGTGCTAGACAGGGAGCCATCACTGAAGCTTTCTTT
TRBJ1-2 few TRBV2 . 14 CASRIQGGGDGYTF TGTGCCAGCAGAATACAGGGAGGGGGTGATGGCTACACCTTC
TRBJ2-5 few TRBV10-3 . 13 CAISESPQETQYF TGTGCCATCAGTGAGTCCCCCCAAGAGACCCAGTACTTC
TRBJ2-3 . TRBV27 . 15 CASRLQGGGADTQYF TGTGCCAGCCGATTACAGGGAGGAGGGGCAGATACGCAGTATTTT
TRBJ1-5 few TRBV20-1 . 13 CSARDLIYQPQHF TGCAGTGCTAGAGATCTAATTTATCAGCCCCAGCATTTT
TRBJ1-5 many TRBV6-5 . 15 CASSAGDISNQPQHF TGTGCCAGCAGCGCAGGGGATATTAGCAATCAGCCCCAGCATTTT
TRBJ1-5 many TRBV18 . 15 CASSPGRDGNQPQHF TGTGCCAGCTCACCGGGCAGGGACGGCAATCAGCCCCAGCATTTT